This TCR beta chain derives from a study of CD8+ T cells in alopecia areata. Study-level background: Tofacitinib was taken orally by treated patients, and the dose was 5 to 10 mg twice daily.

Treatment given: oral pan-JAK inhibitor, 5-10 mg twice daily. Following extraction, RNA underwent reverse transcription to cDNA, which served as the sequencing template. Some clones are missing from TCRdb's copy, which holds only in-frame ones; the method was immunoSEQ multiplex PCR. The sample includes 150,000 to 200,000 clones, about 55% of them seen just once. As to this clone: Its specificity is not known. Other DNA sequences from this sample encode an identical CDR3 as well.

Overall study findings and caveats: Especially in alopecia totalis/universalis, lesional scalp showed greater clonality than normal scalp did. Since there was just one nonresponder, nobody can yet say how baseline CD8+ expansion ties to response.

The sample here was CD8+ T cells sorted from blood, taken at week 24, from a patient treated with tofacitinib. This clonotype was sampled from a human donor with alopecia areata.

CDR3 DNA sequence: TGTGCCAGCTCCGAGGGGGCAGCTAACTATGGCTACACCTTC. This translates into CASSEGAANYGYTF. The rearrangement joins TRBV2 to TRBJ1-2, with 7 bases that match TRBD1. Germline lookup yields CDR1 SNHLY and CDR2 FYNNEI. With 8 bases clipped from V and 0 bases from J, the junction kept 6 bases outside the gene matches. This CDR3 is built from 14 residues.